A selection of T cell receptor beta chains follows, all from one sample in a study of blood T cell repertoires in COVID-19. Only in-frame clones appear in the TCRdb table, and some are missing; sequencing was by immunoSEQ multiplex PCR. Here the sample spans about 270,000 clones, about 88% being singletons. The source material was PBMCs or T cells enriched from blood (not recorded which). Receptors originate from a woman aged 50 to 60 who had recovered from COVID-19. Both conserved end residues are trimmed from each CDR3.

TRBJ1-1	TRBV11-2	ASRTTANTEAF
TRBJ2-1	TRBV13	ASSSLTSTHEQF
TRBJ2-1	TRBV3-1/TRBV3-2	ASSQDRGLSYNEQF
TRBJ2-1	TRBV2	ASSEDSMGYNEQF
TRBJ1-2	TRBV30	AWSPGSVYGYT
TRBJ2-1	TRBV7-2	ASSLGRASGDNEQF
TRBJ2-7	TRBV28	ASSNHRVRPYEQY
TRBJ1-5	TRBV7-9	ASSFVFLQGEQPQH
TRBJ1-1	TRBV14	ASSRRGGTGKVNTEAF
TRBJ1-6	TRBV14	ASSFGQAGSPLH
TRBJ2-7	TRBV28	ASSVGTSARNEQY
TRBJ2-2	TRBV5-4	ASSQRTGDTGELF
TRBJ1-4	TRBV28	ASSQMKGTGLIPF
TRBJ2-1	TRBV10-1	ASSASSRGNEQF
TRBJ2-2	TRBV6-5	ASRTLTGELF
TRBJ2-2	TRBV29-1	SSHPRRAANTGELF
TRBJ1-2	TRBV5-4	ASSLQTTGVYGYT
TRBJ2-4	TRBV5-1	ASSQQGSKNIQY
TRBJ2-1	TRBV7-9	ATGELEQF
TRBJ1-6	TRBV4-1	ASSLSPPRGLNSPLH
TRBJ2-1	TRBV29-1	SALGRVNEQF
TRBJ1-1	TRBV3-1/TRBV3-2	ASTPSGRTEAF
TRBJ2-6	TRBV7-2	ASSPPTGANVLT
TRBJ2-7	TRBV4-3	ASSQDRGSAYEQY
TRBJ1-5	TRBV30	AWSITTNQPQH
TRBJ1-5	TRBV6-5	ASSIPAGSNQPQH
TRBJ2-1	TRBV28	ASSTRTSSNKEQF
TRBJ2-1	TRBV30	AWSREGGIGGGNEQF
TRBJ1-1	TRBV7-9	ASSLGGGNTEAF
TRBJ2-2	TRBV6-2/TRBV6-3	ASSFTQPFGELF
TRBJ2-5	TRBV28	ASSLRGGLRTQY
TRBJ2-4	TRBV5-1	ASSLGSGTAIQY
TRBJ1-2	TRBV27	ASSLKAGTLYGYT
TRBJ2-1	TRBV2	ASTDRVPDEQF
TRBJ2-1	TRBV18	ASSPVKGALGLAGDEQF
TRBJ2-7	TRBV5-1	ASSLVGQTYEQY
TRBJ2-7	TRBV2	ASSEAPGQVYEQY
TRBJ2-7	TRBV5-1	ASSLTPGLSAYEQY
TRBJ1-2	TRBV14	ASSQDLTAGMRGYT
TRBJ1-4	TRBV3-1/TRBV3-2	ASTRRGTNEKLF
TRBJ1-3	TRBV29-1	SVGGESSGNTIY
TRBJ2-4	TRBV2	ASSQYDGRGGLAGLNIQY
TRBJ2-7	TRBV28	ASSLGTSGSYEQY
TRBJ1-5	TRBV6-1	ASSEGGLGRQPQH
TRBJ2-7	TRBV2	ASIRDRAYEQY
TRBJ2-1	TRBV3-1/TRBV3-2	ASSQGGEVAREQF
TRBJ2-1	TRBV4-3	ASSQDVSAGEGNEQF
TRBJ1-2	TRBV5-1	ASSLGGLGYGYT
TRBJ2-1	TRBV6-4	ASSRGLAGAEQF
TRBJ1-2	TRBV7-2	ASSSLGTGDYGYT
TRBJ2-1	TRBV6-4	ASRARTSSYNEQF
TRBJ1-6	TRBV3-1/TRBV3-2	ASSQVGQGGYSPLH
TRBJ1-2	TRBV7-9	ASSLGTDAYGYT
TRBJ2-3	TRBV5-1	ASSLGGQGSTDTQY
TRBJ1-2	TRBV28	ASRTGQVPNYGYT
TRBJ2-5	TRBV5-1	ASRSEGSQKTQY
TRBJ2-1	TRBV19	ASSINSGLAYNEQF
TRBJ2-5	TRBV7-2	ASTAVTSGTETQY
TRBJ1-5	TRBV28	ASSSGASNQPQH
TRBJ1-5	TRBV19	ASSNILRGGNQPQH